This TCR beta chain was obtained from a study of blood T cell repertoires in COVID-19 (dated by TCRdb to 2018 to 2021). Context from the whole study: Samples covering the acute and convalescent phases of COVID-19 were provided by collaborators in the United States, Italy and Spain. The prospective study material was composed of cDNA or gDNA derived from T cells, B-cell-depleted T cells, or PBMCs. Deeply sampled blood TCRbeta repertoires from subjects exposed to, actively infected with, or recovered from COVID-19 were included in the dataset. The repertoires were released in a freely available public database meant as a resource for research on the immune response to SARS-CoV-2. Samples were obtained from the ongoing ImmuneRACE study (first 160 participants) and from approximately 1,200 subjects provided by 6 global collaborators. Sample metadata almost always included a de-identified subject ID, COVID-19 status, age in years and sex. Where available, HLA class I and class II types were obtained from metadata supplied by the sample provider rather than from assay-based typing.

Participants in the prospective study were aged roughly 18 to 89 years, lived in 20 to 30 United States geographic areas, and enrolled through a virtual design. Cohort assignment in the prospective study relied on participant-reported clinical history from a screening survey and a study questionnaire. In the prospective study, whole blood, serum and a nasopharyngeal or oropharyngeal swab were collected from each participant by mobile phlebotomists. Additional blood draws and questionnaires over an approximately two-month period could optionally be provided by prospective study participants. Before DNA extraction, blood samples from the prospective study were shipped at room temperature or frozen. The immunoSEQ Assay, a bias-controlled multiplex PCR, was used to amplify TCRbeta CDR3 regions from genomic DNA. For the original study's pipeline: Within the assay, amplification of reference gene primers was used to estimate how many nucleated cells each sample contained. To quantify the absolute abundance of each unique TCRbeta CDR3 rearrangement, sequence reads were collapsed and filtered. For each sample, productive Simpson clonality was calculated as the square root of Simpson's diversity index over productive rearrangements. TCRdb stores this immuneACCESS table with in-frame sequences only. Part of the clones is absent; in the studies checked, under half of the shortfall reflects unresolved V genes, and no reason is known for the rest. The D gene and trimming were derived from the DNA, and the V and J assignments and clone size from that table. Present in this sample are around 230,000 clones, 86% of which were seen just once. The ten top clones hold less than 4.5% of the sample.

In the case of this clone: Its antigen is currently not known. One base away there is no much larger clone; base qualities are not given.

Findings and caveats that apply to the study as a whole: The amount of clinical and demographic metadata varied by source and participant and was provided uncurated.

The cysteine opens and the phenylalanine closes a CDR3 of 15 amino acids. The sequence is cut down to CDR3 DNA, 45 bases in frame from base 1. V loses 5 bases, J loses 1 base, and the germline ends lie 14 bases apart. The CDR1 and CDR2 encoded by the germline V gene are SGHVS and FNYEAQ. The rearrangement combines TRBV7-6 with TRBJ1-1; no D segment can be confidently identified. This TCR derives from a woman aged 40 to 49 with acute COVID-19. Source material: PBMCs or T cells enriched from blood (not recorded which). The CDR3 in this case is CASSPSISANTEAFF. The sequenced DNA: TGTGCCAGCAGCCCTAGTATCTCAGCGAACACTGAAGCTTTCTTT.